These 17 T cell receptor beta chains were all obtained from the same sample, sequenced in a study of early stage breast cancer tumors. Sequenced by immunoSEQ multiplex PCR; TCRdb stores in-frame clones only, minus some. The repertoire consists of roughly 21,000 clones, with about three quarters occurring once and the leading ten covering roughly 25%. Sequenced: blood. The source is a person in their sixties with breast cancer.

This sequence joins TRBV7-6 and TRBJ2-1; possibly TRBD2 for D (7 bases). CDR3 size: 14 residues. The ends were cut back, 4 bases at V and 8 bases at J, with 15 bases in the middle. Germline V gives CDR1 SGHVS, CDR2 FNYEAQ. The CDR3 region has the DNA TGTGCCAGCAGCTACCCTCTAGGGGGGGATGAGCAGTTCTTC. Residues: CASSYPLGGDEQFF.

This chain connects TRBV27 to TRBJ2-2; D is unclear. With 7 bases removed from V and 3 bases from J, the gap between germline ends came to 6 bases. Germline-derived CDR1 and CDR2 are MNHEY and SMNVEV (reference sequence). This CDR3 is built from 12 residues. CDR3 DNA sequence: TGTGCCAGCAAAGTAGACACCGGGGAGCTGTTTTTT. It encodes CASKVDTGELFF.

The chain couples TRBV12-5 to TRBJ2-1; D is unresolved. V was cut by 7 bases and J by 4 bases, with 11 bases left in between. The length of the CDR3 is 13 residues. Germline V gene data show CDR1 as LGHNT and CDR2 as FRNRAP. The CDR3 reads CASALTVYNEQFF. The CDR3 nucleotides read TGTGCTAGTGCCCTGACTGTTTACAATGAGCAGTTCTTC.

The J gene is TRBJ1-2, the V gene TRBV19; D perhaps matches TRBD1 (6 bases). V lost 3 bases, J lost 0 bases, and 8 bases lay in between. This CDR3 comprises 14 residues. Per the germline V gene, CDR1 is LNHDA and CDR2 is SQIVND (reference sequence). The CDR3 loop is CASSMTGTNYGYTF. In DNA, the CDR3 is TGTGCCAGTAGTATGACAGGAACTAACTATGGCTACACCTTC.

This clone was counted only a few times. The CDR3 region has the DNA TGTGCCAGCTCACCTCAACAGGGGCCTTCGGACGAAGCTTTCTTT. This encodes CASSPQQGPSDEAFF. V is TRBV18 and J is TRBJ1-1; 7 bases are shared with TRBD1. Germline V CDR1 and CDR2: KGHSH, LQKENI. V lost 3 bases to trimming and J lost 8 bases; unmatched junction nucleotides: 12. The CDR3 covers 15 residues.

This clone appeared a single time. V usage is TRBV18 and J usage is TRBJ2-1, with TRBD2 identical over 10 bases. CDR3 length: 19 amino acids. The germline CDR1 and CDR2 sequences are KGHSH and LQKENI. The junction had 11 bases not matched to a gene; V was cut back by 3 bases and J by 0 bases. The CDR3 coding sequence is TGTGCCAGCTCACCGGTGCTAGCGGGAGTCGGGAGCTCCTACAATGAGCAGTTCTTC. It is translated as CASSPVLAGVGSSYNEQFF.

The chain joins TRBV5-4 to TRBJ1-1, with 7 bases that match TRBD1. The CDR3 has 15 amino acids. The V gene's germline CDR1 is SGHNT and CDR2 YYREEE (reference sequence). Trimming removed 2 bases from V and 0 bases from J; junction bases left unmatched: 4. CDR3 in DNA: TGTGCCAGCAGCTTACGGAGGGGGCTGAACACTGAAGCTTTCTTT. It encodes CASSLRRGLNTEAFF. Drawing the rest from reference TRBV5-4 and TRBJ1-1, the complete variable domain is ETGVTQSPTHLIKTRGQQVTLRCSSQSGHNTVSWYQQALGQGPQFIFQYYREEENGRGNFPPRFSGLQFPNYSSELNVNALELDDSALYLCASSLRRGLNTEAFFGQGTRLTVV.

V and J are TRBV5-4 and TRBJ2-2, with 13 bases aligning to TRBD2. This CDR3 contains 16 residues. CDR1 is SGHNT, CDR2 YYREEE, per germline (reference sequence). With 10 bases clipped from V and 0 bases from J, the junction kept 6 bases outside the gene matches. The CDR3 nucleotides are TGTGCCGGAGGACTAGCGGGGGCCTCGAACACCGGGGAGCTGTTTTTT. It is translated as CAGGLAGASNTGELFF.

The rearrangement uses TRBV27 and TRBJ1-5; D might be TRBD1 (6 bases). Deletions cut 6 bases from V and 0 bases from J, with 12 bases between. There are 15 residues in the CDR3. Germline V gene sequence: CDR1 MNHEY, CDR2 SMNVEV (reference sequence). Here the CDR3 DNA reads TGTGCCAGCAGGGACAGTACTTATAGCAATCAGCCCCAGCATTTT. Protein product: CASRDSTYSNQPQHF.

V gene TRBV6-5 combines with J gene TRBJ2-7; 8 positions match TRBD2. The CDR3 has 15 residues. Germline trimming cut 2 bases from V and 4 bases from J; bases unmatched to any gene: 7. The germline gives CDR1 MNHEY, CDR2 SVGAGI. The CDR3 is CASSYGLAKPYEQYF. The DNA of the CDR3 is TGTGCCAGCAGTTACGGACTAGCAAAACCTTACGAGCAGTACTTC.

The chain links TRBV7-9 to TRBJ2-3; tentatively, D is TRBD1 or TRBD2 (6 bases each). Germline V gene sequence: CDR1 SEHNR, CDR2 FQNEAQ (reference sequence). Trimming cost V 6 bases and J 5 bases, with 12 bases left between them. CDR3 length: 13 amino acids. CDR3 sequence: CASRSGAGDTQYF. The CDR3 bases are TGTGCCAGCAGATCGGGGGCGGGAGATACGCAGTATTTT.

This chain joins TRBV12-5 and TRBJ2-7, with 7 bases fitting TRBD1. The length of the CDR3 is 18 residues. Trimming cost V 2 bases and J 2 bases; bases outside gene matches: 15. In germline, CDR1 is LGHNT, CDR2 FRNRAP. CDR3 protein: CASGLYPPGGKETYEQYF. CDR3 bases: TGTGCTAGTGGTTTGTACCCCCCAGGGGGTAAAGAGACCTACGAGCAGTACTTC.

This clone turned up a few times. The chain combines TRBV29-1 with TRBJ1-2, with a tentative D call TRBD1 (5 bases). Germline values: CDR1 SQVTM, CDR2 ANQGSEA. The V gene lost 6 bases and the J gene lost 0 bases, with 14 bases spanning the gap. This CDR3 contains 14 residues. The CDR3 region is CSVNGAETNYGYTF. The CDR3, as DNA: TGCAGCGTCAATGGGGCAGAGACTAACTATGGCTACACCTTC.

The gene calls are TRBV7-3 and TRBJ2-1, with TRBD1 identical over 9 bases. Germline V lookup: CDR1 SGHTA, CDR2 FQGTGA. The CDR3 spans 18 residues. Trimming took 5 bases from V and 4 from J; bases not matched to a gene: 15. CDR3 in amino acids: CASSHKPGQGAGYNEQFF. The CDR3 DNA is TGTGCCAGCAGCCACAAACCGGGACAGGGAGCGGGATACAATGAGCAGTTCTTC.

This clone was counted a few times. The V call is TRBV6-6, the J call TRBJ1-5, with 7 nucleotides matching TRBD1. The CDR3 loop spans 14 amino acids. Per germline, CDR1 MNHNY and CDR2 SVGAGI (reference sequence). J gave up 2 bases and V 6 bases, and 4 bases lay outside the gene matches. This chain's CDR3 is CASRSGTGNQPQHF. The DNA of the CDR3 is TGTGCCAGCAGGTCCGGGACAGGCAATCAGCCCCAGCATTTT.

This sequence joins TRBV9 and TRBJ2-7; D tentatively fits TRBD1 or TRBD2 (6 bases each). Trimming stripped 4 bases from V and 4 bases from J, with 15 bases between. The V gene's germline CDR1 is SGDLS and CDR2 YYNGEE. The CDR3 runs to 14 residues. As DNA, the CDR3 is TGTGCCAGCAGCCCTGCTGGGGGGCCGTACGAGCAGTACTTC. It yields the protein CASSPAGGPYEQYF.

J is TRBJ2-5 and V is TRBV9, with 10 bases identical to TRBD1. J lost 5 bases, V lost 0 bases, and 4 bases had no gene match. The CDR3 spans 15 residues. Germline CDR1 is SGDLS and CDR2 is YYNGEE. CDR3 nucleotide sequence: TGTGCCAGCAGCGTAGGACAGGGGGCAAGGGAGACCCAGTACTTC. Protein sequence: CASSVGQGARETQYF.